A single sample gave rise to the 2 T cell receptor beta chains below, sequenced in a study of cytomegalovirus exposure and HLA in healthy donors. The PCR made use of 60 Vbeta and 13 Jbeta primers. Clones were read by immunoSEQ multiplex PCR, and TCRdb kept only the in-frame ones, dropping some. The top ten clones hold around 14% of a sample with about 150,000 clones, 80% of them seen once. Specimen: PBMCs. Receptors originate from a woman aged 35 to 49 in good health and CMV-seronegative.

This chain uses TRBV27 with TRBJ2-7, with a tentative D call TRBD2 (6 bases). V shed 6 bases and J shed 6 bases, with 12 bases lying between them. Per germline, CDR1 MNHEY and CDR2 SMNVEV (reference sequence). The CDR3 spans 12 residues. This CDR3 reads CASSWTISEQYF. The CDR3, as DNA: TGTGCCAGCAGCTGGACTATTAGCGAGCAGTACTTC.

This clone was recorded once. V gene TRBV5-4 combines with J gene TRBJ1-4; the match to TRBD1 covers 8 bases. The CDR3 runs 14 residues. The junction had 3 bases not matched to a gene; V was cut back by 3 bases and J by 5 bases. Germline lookup yields CDR1 SGHNT and CDR2 YYREEE (reference sequence). The CDR3 loop reads CASSSTGVNEKLFF. CDR3 bases: TGTGCCAGCAGCTCGACAGGGGTGAATGAAAAACTGTTTTTT. The full variable domain, rest sourced from reference TRBV5-4 and TRBJ1-4, is ETGVTQSPTHLIKTRGQQVTLRCSSQSGHNTVSWYQQALGQGPQFIFQYYREEENGRGNFPPRFSGLQFPNYSSELNVNALELDDSALYLCASSSTGVNEKLFFGSGTQLSVL.